The 16 T cell receptor beta chains given below trace back to one sample, sequenced in a study of shared clonotypes between healthy human individuals. Naive CD8 cells, CD45RO-negative and positively selected for CCR7, excluded terminally differentiated effector memory CD45RA+ cells. The protocol was immunoSEQ multiplex PCR, while the TCRdb copy is restricted to in-frame clones and leaves out a portion. The sample lists 750,000 to 1,000,000 clones, about 92% seen once, with approximately 25% in the top ten. Sequencing input: naive CD8+ T cells sorted from blood. The receptor set was obtained from a man aged 25 to 40 in good health.

This rearrangement joins TRBV5-5 to TRBJ1-3; no definite D call. There are 16 residues in the CDR3. Germline CDR1 and CDR2: SGHKS and YYEKEE (reference sequence). Trimming cost V 1 base and J 0 bases, with 11 bases left between them. CDR3 nucleotide sequence: TGTGCCAGCAGCTTGAATCTGAGGGTCTCTGGAAACACCATATATTTT. This translates into CASSLNLRVSGNTIYF. Full variable domain (rest looked up from reference TRBV5-5 and TRBJ1-3): DAGVTQSPTHLIKTRGQQVTLRCSPISGHKSVSWYQQVLGQGPQFIFQYYEKEERGRGNFPDRFSARQFPNYSSELNVNALLLGDSALYLCASSLNLRVSGNTIYFGEGSWLTVV.

Only one count was recorded for this clone. The chain uses TRBV5-1 and TRBJ2-7; D ambiguous. Germline lookup yields CDR1 SGHRS and CDR2 YFSETQ. V lost 6 bases and J lost 2, with 9 bases in between. CDR3 length: 12 amino acids. CDR3 protein: CASKGSTYEQYF. The CDR3 DNA follows: TGCGCCAGCAAAGGTAGTACCTACGAGCAGTACTTC.

This clone appeared a few times. At the DNA level, this CDR3 is encoded by other sequences in the same sample as well. This rearrangement joins TRBV9 to TRBJ2-7; D possibly corresponds to TRBD2 (6 bases). CDR1 is SGDLS, CDR2 YYNGEE, per germline. V gave up 0 bases and J gave up 2 bases, with 9 bases separating them. CDR3 length: 14 amino acids. CDR3 sequence reads: CASSVGGGTYEQYF. DNA of the CDR3: TGTGCCAGCAGCGTAGGAGGCGGGACCTACGAGCAGTACTTC.

J is TRBJ2-1 and V is TRBV5-4; no reliable D call. The V end was cut by 4 bases, the J end by 7 bases, with 15 bases between. The CDR3 is made up of 14 amino acids. The germline gives CDR1 SGHNT, CDR2 YYREEE (reference sequence). CDR3: CASSPISRQNEQFF. Here the CDR3 DNA reads TGTGCCAGCAGCCCAATTTCTAGGCAAAATGAGCAGTTCTTC.

The V call is TRBV11-2, the J call TRBJ2-4, with TRBD2 identical over 15 bases. The CDR3 covers 15 residues. Trimming took 4 bases from V and 9 from J; bases not matched to a gene: 4. Germline assignment: CDR1 SGHAT and CDR2 FQNNGV. This CDR3 is CASSWTSGRAGIQYF. In DNA form, the CDR3 reads TGTGCCAGCAGCTGGACTAGCGGGAGGGCGGGCATTCAGTACTTC.

This clone was detected once. The gene calls are TRBV10-1 and TRBJ2-2, with a weak D call TRBD2 (5 bases). V gave up 4 bases and J gave up 6 bases, with 9 bases separating them. Looked up from germline, CDR1 is WNHNN and CDR2 is SYGVQD (reference sequence). This CDR3 spans 13 amino acids. CDR3 bases: TGCGCCAGCAGTGGAGGGCTATCCGGGGAGCTGTTTTTT. Protein product: CASSGGLSGELFF.

This clone was recorded only once. The rearrangement uses TRBV19 and TRBJ2-1; 7 nucleotides match TRBD1. V shed 5 bases and J 1 base; nucleotides not matched to a gene: 5. Germline CDR1 LNHDA, CDR2 SQIVND (reference sequence). CDR3 length: 15 residues. The CDR3, as DNA: TGTGCCAGTAGTGTACAGGGGTCGTCCTACAATGAGCAGTTCTTC. Translated: CASSVQGSSYNEQFF.

V gene TRBV6-1 combines with J gene TRBJ2-7; TRBD2 matches 11 bases. V trimming: 3 bases; J trimming: 2 bases; junction bases outside the gene matches: 9. The CDR3 runs to 17 residues. The germline V gene encodes CDR1 MNHNS and CDR2 SASEGT. The CDR3 spells CASSDAASGRRPYEQYF. The CDR3 nucleotides are TGTGCCAGCAGTGATGCGGCTAGCGGGAGGAGACCCTACGAGCAGTACTTC.

This sequence joins TRBV7-6 and TRBJ1-1; possibly TRBD1 for D (6 bases). This CDR3 is built from 15 residues. Germline V gives CDR1 SGHVS, CDR2 FNYEAQ. V was trimmed by 5 bases and J by 4 bases, leaving 17 bases between them. The CDR3 here is CASSHPQGQSTEAFF. In nucleotides, the CDR3 is TGTGCCAGCAGCCACCCTCAGGGGCAATCCACTGAAGCTTTCTTT.

The gene calls are TRBV10-2 and TRBJ2-5, with D uncertain. From germline, CDR1 is WSHSY and CDR2 SAAADI. Trimming removed 4 bases at V and 3 bases at J, with 15 bases between. CDR3 size: 15 residues. As DNA, the CDR3 is TGCGCCAGCAGTGCGGAACGTGGGGTGGAAGAGACCCAGTACTTC. The encoded protein is CASSAERGVEETQYF.

The chain uses TRBV18 and TRBJ2-5; D not resolved. Per germline, CDR1 KGHSH and CDR2 LQKENI. Deletions cut 4 bases from V and 1 base from J, with 13 bases between. The CDR3 length is 15 residues. The CDR3 DNA reads TGTGCCAGCTCACGATTACCCTGGGGCCAAGAGACCCAGTACTTC. It codes for CASSRLPWGQETQYF.

CDR3: CASSEMRLRTGNTIYF. The CDR3 nucleotides read TGTGCCAGCAGTGAAATGAGACTGAGAACTGGAAACACCATATATTTT. The J gene is TRBJ1-3, the V gene TRBV2; D is undetermined. Germline loops: CDR1 SNHLY, CDR2 FYNNEI. Trimming left V 2 bases short and J 2 bases short, with 13 bases between. The CDR3 is made up of 16 amino acids. Filled out from reference TRBV2 and TRBJ1-3, the complete variable domain reads EPEVTQTPSHQVTQMGQEVILRCVPISNHLYFYWYRQILGQKVEFLVSFYNNEISEKSEIFDDQFSVERPDGSNFTLKIRSTKLEDSAMYFCASSEMRLRTGNTIYFGEGSWLTVV.

The CDR3: CASSYREPYNEQFF. In DNA, the CDR3 is TGTGCCAGCAGTTACCGGGAACCCTACAATGAGCAGTTCTTC. The genes are TRBV27 and TRBJ2-1, with TRBD2 as a possible D gene (5 bases). Trimming removed 4 bases from V and 2 bases from J, with 9 bases in between. Germline CDR1 reads MNHEY; CDR2 reads SMNVEV (reference sequence). This CDR3 spans 14 amino acids.

The rearrangement joins TRBV28 to TRBJ2-7; 7 bases match TRBD2. CDR1 MDHEN and CDR2 SYDVKM come from the germline V gene. Unmatched junction bases numbered 12, after V lost 6 bases and J lost 7 bases. This CDR3 spans 14 amino acids. The CDR3 loop is CASRRDYQFEEQYF. CDR3 bases: TGTGCCAGCAGACGGGACTACCAATTTGAAGAGCAGTACTTC.

Details on this clone: This sample also contains other DNA sequences that code for the same CDR3. The rearrangement uses TRBV5-1 and TRBJ1-3, with a tentative D call TRBD1 (5 bases). Germline CDR1 SGHRS, CDR2 YFSETQ. Trimming pared 3 bases from V and 8 bases from J, leaving 9 bases between. The CDR3 contains 12 residues. The CDR3 DNA sequence: TGCGCCAGCAGCTCAACAGGCGACACCATATATTTT. Its translation is CASSSTGDTIYF.

In this sample, this clone turned up once. V and J are TRBV5-1 and TRBJ2-5; 13 bases agree with TRBD2. CDR1 and CDR2 from the germline V gene are SGHRS and YFSETQ. The length of the CDR3 is 22 residues. V was clipped by 5 bases and J by 5 bases; unmatched bases: 27. The chain's CDR3 is CASSAGLLFGTSGIIGPETQYF. DNA for the CDR3: TGCGCCAGCAGTGCCGGCCTATTATTTGGGACTAGCGGGATCATAGGACCGGAGACCCAGTACTTC.